The entry below describes one T cell receptor beta chain. The antigen is unknown. This sample is drawn from a study of shared clonotypes between healthy human individuals. TCRdb's copy holds only in-frame clones and misses some; the assay was immunoSEQ multiplex PCR. This table holds approximately 340,000 clones, less than 75% found once. There were no recent acute infections or vaccinations among the donors, who were healthy HIV-negative adults. Naive CD45RA+ and memory CD45RA-negative subsets were split from CD4+ cells. Germline V gives CDR1 MNHEY, CDR2 SVGAGI. This CDR3 has 15 amino acids. The V and J ends lost 6 bases and 0 bases, in that order; junction bases with no gene match: 8. Study outcomes and limitations: On the whole, naive subsets had larger estimated richness than memory subsets had. Shared across a handful of donors were roughly 4.7% of the naive CD4 clonotypes.

The clonotype comes from a young man in good health. The genes are TRBV6-5 and TRBJ2-7; TRBD2 agrees at 7 bases. The sample consisted of memory CD4+ T cells sorted from blood. The sample's subset: CD45RA-negative fraction. The CDR3 sequence: CASRLAVSHSYEQYF. For the CDR3, the DNA is TGTGCCAGCAGGCTAGCGGTGAGCCACTCCTACGAGCAGTACTTC.